Listed below are T cell receptor beta chains from one sample, sequenced in a study of T-cell memory formation after mild COVID-19. TCRdb recomputed calls from the 5' RACE reads with MiXCR, one row per CDR3 protein. The table lists 500,000 to 650,000 distinct CDR3 sequences, 20% to 25% of them singletons. Sequencing was done on a sample of PBMCs or a T cell subset sorted from them (not recorded which). Source of these receptors: an adult woman who had mild COVID-19 (a few samples of this study predate the infection). Cell type and time point are not known. CDR3s include the opening cysteine and the closing phenylalanine or tryptophan. The D gene is left open where the match is weak. Rows may omit the clone size; those that give it use once, few, many or a size class.

v_gene: TRBV29-1; d_gene: -; j_gene: TRBJ2-2; abundance: few; CDR3aa: CSVELNTGELFF; CDR3nt: TGCAGCGTTGAACTAAACACCGGGGAGCTGTTTTTT
v_gene: TRBV4-1; d_gene: -; j_gene: TRBJ1-3; abundance: -; CDR3aa: CASSRVGDTIYF; CDR3nt: TGCGCCAGCAGCCGCGTAGGGGACACCATATATTTT
v_gene: TRBV7-2; d_gene: -; j_gene: TRBJ2-5; abundance: few; CDR3aa: CASSFQVALQETQYF; CDR3nt: TGTGCCAGCAGCTTCCAGGTGGCCCTACAAGAGACCCAGTACTTC
v_gene: TRBV15; d_gene: TRBD2; j_gene: TRBJ2-1; abundance: -; CDR3aa: CATSSPSGRTYNEQFF; CDR3nt: TGTGCCACCAGCAGTCCTAGCGGGAGAACTTACAATGAGCAGTTCTTC
v_gene: TRBV12-3/TRBV12-4; d_gene: -; j_gene: TRBJ2-1; abundance: many; CDR3aa: CASSLAGTDEQFF; CDR3nt: TGTGCCAGCAGTTTAGCCGGGACTGATGAGCAGTTCTTC
v_gene: TRBV18; d_gene: TRBD1; j_gene: TRBJ2-7; abundance: -; CDR3aa: CASSPGQGLYEQYF; CDR3nt: TGTGCCAGCTCTCCGGGACAGGGGTTATACGAGCAGTACTTC
v_gene: TRBV6-5; d_gene: -; j_gene: TRBJ2-4; abundance: few; CDR3aa: CASSYVVKGAKNIQYF; CDR3nt: TGTGCCAGCAGTTACGTGGTGAAGGGAGCCAAAAACATTCAGTACTTC
v_gene: TRBV7-8; d_gene: -; j_gene: TRBJ1-2; abundance: -; CDR3aa: CASSMTGANYGYTF; CDR3nt: TGTGCCAGCAGCATGACAGGAGCTAACTATGGCTACACCTTC
v_gene: TRBV6-5; d_gene: -; j_gene: TRBJ1-1; abundance: -; CDR3aa: CASSYQGALNTEAFF; CDR3nt: TGTGCCAGCAGTTACCAAGGGGCACTGAACACTGAAGCTTTCTTT
v_gene: TRBV20-1; d_gene: TRBD1; j_gene: TRBJ2-7; abundance: -; CDR3aa: CSAPAGQGAHEQYF; CDR3nt: TGCAGTGCCCCCGCAGGACAGGGGGCTCACGAGCAGTACTTC
v_gene: TRBV7-2; d_gene: TRBD2; j_gene: TRBJ2-7; abundance: -; CDR3aa: CASSLLGSGSKKSSYEQYF; CDR3nt: TGTGCCAGCAGCTTATTAGGGAGCGGGAGCAAAAAGAGTTCCTACGAGCAGTACTTC
v_gene: TRBV12-5; d_gene: -; j_gene: TRBJ1-1; abundance: many; CDR3aa: CASRRGPGLNTEAFF; CDR3nt: TGTGCTAGTCGCCGGGGACCGGGTCTGAACACTGAAGCTTTCTTT
v_gene: TRBV6-5; d_gene: TRBD2; j_gene: TRBJ2-2; abundance: once; CDR3aa: CASSKARTSGANTGELFF; CDR3nt: TGTGCCAGCAGTAAAGCCCGGACTAGCGGGGCGAACACCGGGGAGCTGTTTTTT
v_gene: TRBV7-6; d_gene: -; j_gene: TRBJ2-2; abundance: -; CDR3aa: CASSLADTSRELFF; CDR3nt: TGTGCCAGCAGCTTAGCTGATACCTCCCGGGAGCTGTTTTTT
v_gene: TRBV11-2; d_gene: -; j_gene: TRBJ2-6; abundance: -; CDR3aa: CASSLDLPRGYSGANVLTF; CDR3nt: TGTGCCAGCAGCTTAGACCTTCCCCGAGGGTACTCTGGGGCCAACGTCCTGACTTTC
v_gene: TRBV20-1; d_gene: -; j_gene: TRBJ1-2; abundance: few; CDR3aa: CSARMGHRGRVNYGYTF; CDR3nt: TGCAGTGCTAGAATGGGACACCGAGGTCGAGTTAACTATGGCTACACCTTC
v_gene: TRBV6-6; d_gene: TRBD2; j_gene: TRBJ2-7; abundance: few; CDR3aa: CASSYRPGGGSYEQYF; CDR3nt: TGTGCCAGCAGTTACCGGCCGGGGGGTGGGTCCTACGAGCAGTACTTC
v_gene: TRBV5-4; d_gene: -; j_gene: TRBJ2-3; abundance: -; CDR3aa: CASSLRVVTDTQYF; CDR3nt: TGTGCCAGCAGCTTGCGGGTCGTCACAGATACGCAGTATTTT
v_gene: TRBV5-1; d_gene: -; j_gene: TRBJ2-5; abundance: few; CDR3aa: CASSPLAQETQYF; CDR3nt: TGCGCCAGCAGCCCCCTCGCCCAAGAGACCCAGTACTTC
v_gene: TRBV30; d_gene: -; j_gene: TRBJ2-2; abundance: -; CDR3aa: CAWDRTNTGELFF; CDR3nt: TGTGCCTGGGACAGGACGAACACCGGGGAGCTGTTTTTT
v_gene: TRBV11-2; d_gene: TRBD2; j_gene: TRBJ2-7; abundance: -; CDR3aa: CASSREDSYEQYF; CDR3nt: TGTGCCAGCTCCCGGGAGGATTCCTACGAGCAGTACTTC
v_gene: TRBV10-3; d_gene: TRBD1; j_gene: TRBJ1-5; abundance: -; CDR3aa: CAKGGGQPQHF; CDR3nt: TGTGCCAAAGGGGGCGGGCAGCCCCAGCATTTT
v_gene: TRBV20-1; d_gene: TRBD1; j_gene: TRBJ2-2; abundance: -; CDR3aa: CSAQPGQGTGELFF; CDR3nt: TGCAGTGCTCAACCGGGACAGGGAACCGGGGAGCTGTTTTTT
v_gene: TRBV27; d_gene: -; j_gene: TRBJ1-4; abundance: few; CDR3aa: CASARKGLNEKLFF; CDR3nt: TGTGCCAGCGCCCGAAAGGGGCTAAATGAAAAACTGTTTTTT
v_gene: TRBV24-1; d_gene: TRBD2; j_gene: TRBJ2-3; abundance: -; CDR3aa: CATSDRKGGLAPDTQYF; CDR3nt: TGTGCCACCAGTGATCGCAAGGGGGGACTAGCGCCCGATACGCAGTATTTT
v_gene: TRBV6-5; d_gene: TRBD2; j_gene: TRBJ2-5; abundance: -; CDR3aa: CASSYSAPGGQETQYF; CDR3nt: TGTGCCAGCAGTTACTCGGCTCCGGGAGGCCAAGAGACCCAGTACTTC
v_gene: TRBV5-5; d_gene: TRBD1; j_gene: TRBJ1-1; abundance: -; CDR3aa: CASSPDRGTWDTEAFF; CDR3nt: TGTGCCAGCAGCCCCGACAGGGGGACATGGGACACTGAAGCTTTCTTT
v_gene: TRBV9; d_gene: -; j_gene: TRBJ2-5; abundance: few; CDR3aa: CASSVATGPQETQYF; CDR3nt: TGTGCCAGCAGCGTAGCTACAGGCCCGCAAGAGACCCAGTACTTC
v_gene: TRBV20-1; d_gene: -; j_gene: TRBJ1-6; abundance: few; CDR3aa: CSARETPGDSPLHF; CDR3nt: TGCAGTGCTAGAGAGACCCCTGGGGATTCACCCCTCCACTTT
v_gene: TRBV5-4; d_gene: -; j_gene: TRBJ1-1; abundance: -; CDR3aa: CASSLGVLNTEAFF; CDR3nt: TGTGCCAGCAGCTTGGGAGTATTGAACACTGAAGCTTTCTTT
v_gene: TRBV15; d_gene: -; j_gene: TRBJ1-4; abundance: -; CDR3aa: CATSSQRADEKLFF; CDR3nt: TGTGCCACCAGCAGCCAACGGGCCGATGAAAAACTGTTTTTT
v_gene: TRBV7-8; d_gene: -; j_gene: TRBJ2-1; abundance: -; CDR3aa: CASSLIGVSYNEQFF; CDR3nt: TGTGCCAGCAGCTTAATTGGGGTCTCCTACAATGAGCAGTTCTTC
v_gene: TRBV20-1; d_gene: TRBD1; j_gene: TRBJ1-5; abundance: few; CDR3aa: CSAADRPNQPQHF; CDR3nt: TGCAGTGCAGCGGACAGGCCTAATCAGCCCCAGCATTTT
v_gene: TRBV9; d_gene: -; j_gene: TRBJ2-2; abundance: -; CDR3aa: CASSPRVRGDTGELFF; CDR3nt: TGTGCCAGCAGCCCACGGGTCAGGGGGGACACCGGGGAGCTGTTTTTT
v_gene: TRBV11-3; d_gene: -; j_gene: TRBJ1-1; abundance: few; CDR3aa: CASSPPELNTEAFF; CDR3nt: TGTGCCAGCAGCCCCCCCGAGCTGAACACTGAAGCTTTCTTT
v_gene: TRBV7-9; d_gene: -; j_gene: TRBJ1-2; abundance: few; CDR3aa: CASSLEGAGLYGYTF; CDR3nt: TGTGCCAGCAGCTTAGAAGGTGCGGGGCTCTATGGCTACACCTTC
v_gene: TRBV5-6; d_gene: TRBD2; j_gene: TRBJ2-7; abundance: -; CDR3aa: CASSLAPGLAGFYEQYF; CDR3nt: TGTGCCAGCAGCTTGGCTCCGGGACTAGCGGGTTTTTACGAGCAGTACTTC
v_gene: TRBV4-1; d_gene: -; j_gene: TRBJ2-7; abundance: -; CDR3aa: CASSHSVSYEQYF; CDR3nt: TGCGCCAGCAGCCACAGCGTTTCCTACGAGCAGTACTTC
v_gene: TRBV27; d_gene: TRBD1; j_gene: TRBJ2-2; abundance: -; CDR3aa: CASRPAGRGLLDGELFF; CDR3nt: TGTGCCAGCAGGCCGGCGGGCAGGGGGCTGTTGGACGGGGAGCTGTTTTTT
v_gene: TRBV29-1; d_gene: -; j_gene: TRBJ2-3; abundance: few; CDR3aa: CSVVGFVTDTQYF; CDR3nt: TGCAGCGTTGTAGGGTTCGTCACAGATACGCAGTATTTT
v_gene: TRBV27; d_gene: TRBD1; j_gene: TRBJ2-1; abundance: -; CDR3aa: CASSLSGTGRGGEQFF; CDR3nt: TGTGCCAGCAGTTTAAGCGGGACAGGGAGGGGAGGTGAGCAGTTCTTC
v_gene: TRBV5-1; d_gene: -; j_gene: TRBJ1-5; abundance: few; CDR3aa: CASSLVPGSGNQPQHF; CDR3nt: TGCGCCAGCAGCTTGGTCCCGGGGTCAGGCAATCAGCCCCAGCATTTT
v_gene: TRBV20-1; d_gene: -; j_gene: TRBJ1-1; abundance: -; CDR3aa: CSATRTPTEAFF; CDR3nt: TGCAGTGCAACCAGGACACCCACTGAAGCTTTCTTT
v_gene: TRBV29-1; d_gene: TRBD1; j_gene: TRBJ2-7; abundance: -; CDR3aa: CSVEDDTSGQGAYEQYF; CDR3nt: TGCAGCGTTGAAGATGATACTTCCGGACAGGGGGCCTACGAGCAGTACTTC
v_gene: TRBV12-3/TRBV12-4; d_gene: -; j_gene: TRBJ2-5; abundance: few; CDR3aa: CASTSPGKGTQYF; CDR3nt: TGTGCCAGCACCTCCCCGGGGAAAGGGACCCAGTACTTC
v_gene: TRBV7-2; d_gene: TRBD1; j_gene: TRBJ2-3; abundance: -; CDR3aa: CASSPGNRGRGTDTQYF; CDR3nt: TGTGCCAGCAGCCCGGGGAACAGGGGCCGGGGCACAGATACGCAGTATTTT
v_gene: TRBV20-1; d_gene: TRBD1; j_gene: TRBJ2-7; abundance: -; CDR3aa: CSAGTGAYEQYF; CDR3nt: TGCAGTGCCGGGACAGGGGCGTACGAGCAGTACTTC
v_gene: TRBV14; d_gene: -; j_gene: TRBJ2-7; abundance: -; CDR3aa: CASSNMDSAEQYF; CDR3nt: TGTGCCAGCAGCAATATGGACAGTGCCGAGCAGTACTTC
v_gene: TRBV2; d_gene: TRBD2; j_gene: TRBJ2-1; abundance: -; CDR3aa: CASSEWRLAGVEQFF; CDR3nt: TGTGCCAGCAGTGAGTGGAGACTAGCGGGAGTTGAGCAGTTCTTC
v_gene: TRBV15; d_gene: TRBD1; j_gene: TRBJ1-5; abundance: few; CDR3aa: CATSRNRGGNQPQHF; CDR3nt: TGTGCCACCAGCAGAAACAGGGGAGGCAATCAGCCCCAGCATTTT
v_gene: TRBV3-1; d_gene: -; j_gene: TRBJ2-3; abundance: -; CDR3aa: CASSQVAETHTQYF; CDR3nt: TGTGCCAGCAGCCAAGTGGCCGAGACTCATACGCAGTATTTT
v_gene: TRBV29-1; d_gene: -; j_gene: TRBJ2-3; abundance: -; CDR3aa: CSVVSHTDTQYF; CDR3nt: TGCAGCGTTGTATCCCATACAGATACGCAGTATTTT
v_gene: TRBV12-3/TRBV12-4; d_gene: TRBD1; j_gene: TRBJ1-5; abundance: -; CDR3aa: CASRKTGVNQPQHF; CDR3nt: TGTGCCAGCAGAAAAACAGGGGTCAATCAGCCCCAGCATTTT